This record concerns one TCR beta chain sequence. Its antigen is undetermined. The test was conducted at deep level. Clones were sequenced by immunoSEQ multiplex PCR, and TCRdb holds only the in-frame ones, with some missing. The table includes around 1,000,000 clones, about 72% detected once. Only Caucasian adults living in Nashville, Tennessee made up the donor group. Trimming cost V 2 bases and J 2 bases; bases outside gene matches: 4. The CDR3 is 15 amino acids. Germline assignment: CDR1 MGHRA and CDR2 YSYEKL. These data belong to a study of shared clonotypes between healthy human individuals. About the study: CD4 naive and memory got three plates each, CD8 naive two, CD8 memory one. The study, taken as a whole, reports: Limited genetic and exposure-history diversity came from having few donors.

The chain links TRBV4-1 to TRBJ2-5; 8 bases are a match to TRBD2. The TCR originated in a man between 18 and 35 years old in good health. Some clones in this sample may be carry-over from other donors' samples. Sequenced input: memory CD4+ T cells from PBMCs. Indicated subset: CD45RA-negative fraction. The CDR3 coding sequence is TGCGCCAGCAGCCAATTGGGACTAGAGCAAGAGACCCAGTACTTC. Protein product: CASSQLGLEQETQYF.